A single sample is the source of the 23 T cell receptor beta chains below, sequenced in a study of response to subunit inactivated influenza vaccine. TCRdb analysed the RT-PCR reads with MiXCR anew, one entry per CDR3 protein. The sample holds 500,000 to 550,000 distinct CDR3 sequences, approximately 24% seen once. These data were also reused for a study on T cells expressing NK-cell markers. That report adds: For TCR beta, cDNA was produced by 5'RACE template switching with UMIs.

The source was CD4+ T cells sorted from PBMCs, collected approximately 12 days after vaccination. These receptors were taken from a man aged 50 to 60 who received an inactivated influenza vaccine.

This clonotype came up a few times. V gene TRBV5-1 combines with J gene TRBJ2-1; 9 bases are a match to TRBD2. Germline V lookup: CDR1 SGHRS, CDR2 YFSETQ. The CDR3 contains 20 residues. Trimming took 4 bases from V and 0 from J; bases not matched to a gene: 17. The CDR3 bases are TGCGCCAGCAGCGGTAGCGGGAGTTTGGGGACCTACGACTCCTACAATGAGCAGTTCTTC. This translates into CASSGSGSLGTYDSYNEQFF. Full variable domain (missing parts from reference TRBV5-1 and TRBJ2-1): KAGVTQTPRYLIKTRGQQVTLSCSPISGHRSVSWYQQTPGQGLQFLFEYFSETQRNKGNFPGRFSGRQFSNSRSEMNVSTLELGDSALYLCASSGSGSLGTYDSYNEQFFGPGTRLTVL.

The J gene is TRBJ2-2, the V gene TRBV28; D gene uncertain. Germline V CDR1 and CDR2: MDHEN, SYDVKM. Trimming stripped 3 bases from V and 5 bases from J, with 7 bases between. This CDR3 is built from 13 residues. CDR3 amino acids: CASSFTPTGELFF. In nucleotides, the CDR3 is TGTGCCAGCAGTTTTACCCCGACCGGGGAGCTGTTTTTT.

This clonotype was seen a handful of times. The chain links TRBV6-5 to TRBJ1-2; TRBD1 matches 11 bases. This CDR3 comprises 15 residues. The V segment lost 6 bases and the J segment 7 bases; nucleotides outside the gene matches: 10. Germline CDR1 is MNHEY and CDR2 is SVGAGI. CDR3 coding DNA: TGTGCCAGCAGCTTACGGGACAGGGGGACGGGTGGCTACACCTTC. As protein: CASSLRDRGTGGYTF.

As regards this clonotype: This may be a read error: a much more frequent sequence differs by one nucleotide. The V gene is TRBV15, the J gene TRBJ2-3, with no clear D. The V gene's germline CDR1 is LNHNV and CDR2 YYDKDF (reference sequence). Trimming left V 0 bases short and J 2 bases short, with 0 bases between. The CDR3 sequence is 12 residues long. CDR3 sequence: CATSRDTDTQYF. DNA of the CDR3: TGTGCCACCAGCAGAGACACAGATACGCAGTATTTT.

This sequence joins TRBV2 and TRBJ2-1; TRBD2 matches 8 bases. The V and J ends lost 9 bases and 0 bases, in that order; junction bases with no gene match: 16. This CDR3 has 18 residues. The V gene's germline CDR1 is SNHLY and CDR2 FYNNEI. CDR3 coding DNA: TGTGCCAGTGTTGGGGCTAGCGGGCCACCGAGCTCCTACAATGAGCAGTTCTTC. Protein: CASVGASGPPSSYNEQFF.

V and J are TRBV15 and TRBJ1-5, with a possible D match to TRBD1 (5 bases). With 0 bases removed from V and 7 bases from J, the gap between germline ends came to 13 bases. The CDR3 runs to 15 residues. Germline assignment: CDR1 LNHNV and CDR2 YYDKDF (reference sequence). The CDR3 loop is CATSRDGGRRQPQHF. The CDR3 DNA reads TGTGCCACCAGCAGAGATGGGGGAAGGAGGCAGCCCCAGCATTTT.

The chain recombines TRBV18 with TRBJ1-1; a weak D match, TRBD1 (5 bases). Germline CDR1 and CDR2: KGHSH and LQKENI. V was clipped by 0 bases and J by 3 bases, with 11 bases between them. The CDR3 totals 15 residues. As DNA, the CDR3 is TGTGCCAGCTCACCACCGGGGCTTGGGGACACTGAAGCTTTCTTT. This encodes CASSPPGLGDTEAFF. The complete variable domain, with remaining parts taken from reference TRBV18 and TRBJ1-1, reads NAGVMQNPRHLVRRRGQEARLRCSPMKGHSHVYWYRQLPEEGLKFMVYLQKENIIDESGMPKERFSAEFPKEGPSILRIQQVVRGDSAAYFCASSPPGLGDTEAFFGQGTRLTVV.

The chain is built from TRBV5-1 and TRBJ2-5; 12 bases map to TRBD2. Germline assignment: CDR1 SGHRS and CDR2 YFSETQ. V shed 1 base, J shed 5 bases, and the junction held 6 bases outside the gene matches. The CDR3 is 16 residues long. CDR3 bases: TGCGCCAGCAGCTTGACTAGCGGGGGGCCGGTGGAGACCCAGTACTTC. Translation: CASSLTSGGPVETQYF.

This clonotype has only a few counts. V and J are TRBV5-1 and TRBJ2-7, with D possibly matching TRBD1 (5 bases). The length of the CDR3 is 13 residues. Trimming removed 3 bases at V and 7 bases at J, with 14 bases between. In germline, CDR1 is SGHRS, CDR2 YFSETQ. CDR3 sequence reads: CASSWDGAREQYF. The CDR3 nucleotides are TGCGCCAGCAGCTGGGATGGGGCGAGGGAGCAGTACTTC.

In this sample, this clonotype turned up a few times. This sequence joins TRBV6-2 or TRBV6-3 and TRBJ1-4, with 8 bases fitting TRBD1. V dropped 8 bases and J dropped 5; count of bases not matched to a gene: 4. The length of the CDR3 is 13 residues. Germline assignment: CDR1 MNHEY and CDR2 SVGEGT. The CDR3 spells CASRDRKNEKLFF. CDR3 bases: TGTGCCAGCCGGGACAGGAAAAATGAAAAACTGTTTTTT.

This clonotype was observed a few times. The chain is built from TRBV29-1 and TRBJ2-7; 10 bases fit TRBD1. The CDR3 extends over 13 amino acids. The J segment lost 4 bases and the V segment lost 6 bases, leaving 6 bases of the junction unmatched. Germline V CDR1 and CDR2: SQVTM, ANQGSEA. CDR3 bases: TGCAGCGTAGCCTCGGGACAGGGGTACGAGCAGTACTTC. Residues: CSVASGQGYEQYF.

The rearrangement uses TRBV7-2 and TRBJ2-3; D gene ambiguous. The CDR3 spans 15 residues. The germline V gene has CDR1 SGHTA and CDR2 FQGNSA. The V and J ends lost 2 bases and 5 bases respectively, with 14 bases between them. CDR3 loop: CASSLKVMGGDTQYF. DNA of the CDR3: TGTGCCAGCAGCTTAAAGGTCATGGGCGGAGATACGCAGTATTTT. Variable domain in full (rest from reference TRBV7-2 and TRBJ2-3): GAGVSQSPSNKVTEKGKDVELRCDPISGHTALYWYRQSLGQGLEFLIYFQGNSAPDKSGLPSDRFSAERTGGSVSTLTIQRTQQEDSAVYLCASSLKVMGGDTQYFGPGTRLTVL.

This sequence joins TRBV20-1 and TRBJ2-3; D is unresolved. Germline values: CDR1 DFQATT, CDR2 SNEGSKA (reference sequence). The ends were cut back, 6 bases at V and 6 bases at J, with 22 bases in the middle. The CDR3 is 15 residues long. DNA of the CDR3: TGCAGTGCCTCGATTCTAGGACGGATGGTGGATACGCAGTATTTT. It translates to CSASILGRMVDTQYF.

The chain couples TRBV6-4 to TRBJ2-3; 9 nucleotides match TRBD1. From germline, CDR1 is MRHNA and CDR2 SNTAGT. The CDR3 has 17 residues. The ends lost 4 bases at V and 1 base at J; junction bases unmatched: 9. The CDR3 is CASSGGQGVRGTDTQYF. The DNA of the CDR3 is TGTGCCAGCAGTGGGGGACAGGGTGTAAGGGGCACAGATACGCAGTATTTT.

This clonotype was observed a few times. The CDR3 coding sequence is TGTGCCAGCAGTCGTGGACTGAACTCCTACGAGCAGTACTTC. It translates to CASSRGLNSYEQYF. The genes are TRBV12-3 or TRBV12-4 and TRBJ2-7; maybe TRBD2 (5 bases). The CDR3 loop spans 14 amino acids. The germline V and J ends were trimmed by 5 bases and 0 bases, with 11 bases remaining between them.

This clonotype was detected only a few times. This rearrangement joins TRBV7-2 to TRBJ2-7; TRBD2 matches 8 bases. Germline V gene sequence: CDR1 SGHTA, CDR2 FQGNSA. The length of the CDR3 is 14 residues. V trimming: 4 bases; J trimming: 7 bases; junction bases outside the gene matches: 9. DNA of the CDR3: TGTGCCAGCAGCTCCCTAGCGGGTATCGTTGAGCAGTACTTC. It is translated as CASSSLAGIVEQYF.

This clonotype showed up just a few times. This sequence joins TRBV7-9 and TRBJ2-2, with D possibly TRBD2 on 5 matching bases. The V gene's germline CDR1 is SEHNR and CDR2 FQNEAQ (reference sequence). The CDR3 is made up of 15 amino acids. V was pared by 7 bases and J by 3 bases, with 15 bases between. The CDR3 nucleotides read TGTGCCAGCACCCATGAGGGCTATCACACCGGGGAGCTGTTTTTT. This sequence encodes CASTHEGYHTGELFF.

V usage is TRBV20-1 and J usage is TRBJ1-1; D might be TRBD1 (6 bases). This CDR3 has 13 amino acids. The V gene lost 6 bases and the J gene lost 5 bases, with 16 bases spanning the gap. From germline, CDR1 is DFQATT and CDR2 SNEGSKA (reference sequence). The CDR3 DNA is TGCAGTGCATACAACACGAGGGGGACTGAAGCTTTCTTT. Amino acid sequence: CSAYNTRGTEAFF.

This clonotype appeared many times. The chain is built from TRBV5-1 and TRBJ2-6; the D gene is possibly TRBD1 (6 bases). CDR1 SGHRS and CDR2 YFSETQ come from the germline V gene. The CDR3 length is 14 residues. V was cut by 4 bases and J by 7 bases, with 12 bases left in between. The CDR3 region has the DNA TGCGCCAGCAGCATCCAGGGGATAGCCAACGTCCTGACTTTC. Amino acid sequence: CASSIQGIANVLTF.

This clonotype was found a few times. V gene TRBV10-3 combines with J gene TRBJ2-3; 13 bases map to TRBD2. V trimming: 6 bases; J trimming: 0 bases; junction bases outside the gene matches: 6. The germline V gene has CDR1 ENHRY and CDR2 SYGVKD. The CDR3 covers 17 residues. The CDR3: CAIRVPTSGRSTDTQYF. The CDR3, as DNA: TGTGCCATCAGGGTACCGACTAGCGGGAGGAGCACAGATACGCAGTATTTT.

The gene calls are TRBV29-1 and TRBJ1-1, with TRBD1 as a possible D gene (6 bases). CDR1 and CDR2 from the germline V gene are SQVTM and ANQGSEA. There are 10 residues in the CDR3. Between the trimmed V and J ends, which lost 7 bases and 8 bases, there was a span of 11 bases. CDR3 in DNA: TGCAGCGCTACCGACAGGGAAGCTTTCTTT. Translating gives CSATDREAFF.

This clonotype turned up a few times. The chain links TRBV11-3 to TRBJ2-1; D ambiguous. This CDR3 is 13 amino acids long. V dropped 0 bases and J dropped 9 bases, with 9 bases sitting between them. CDR1 SGHNT and CDR2 YENEEA come from the germline V gene. CDR3 residues: CASSLEGFGEQFF. The DNA for the CDR3 is TGTGCCAGCAGCTTAGAGGGGTTCGGTGAGCAGTTCTTC. The full variable domain, in which reference TRBV11-3 and TRBJ2-1 provide the parts outside the CDR3, is EAGVVQSPRYKIIEKKQPVAFWCNPISGHNTLYWYLQNLGQGPELLIRYENEEAVDDSQLPKDRFSAERLKGVDSTLKIQPAELGDSAVYLCASSLEGFGEQFFGPGTRLTVL.

This clonotype was seen many times. V gene TRBV20-1 combines with J gene TRBJ1-4, with 8 bases aligning to TRBD1. This CDR3 has 14 residues. V gave up 6 bases and J gave up 4 bases; unmatched junction bases: 7. Germline CDR1 reads DFQATT; CDR2 reads SNEGSKA (reference sequence). CDR3 region: CSARTDRVNEKLFF. For the CDR3, the DNA is TGCAGTGCCCGGACGGACAGGGTTAATGAAAAACTGTTTTTT.